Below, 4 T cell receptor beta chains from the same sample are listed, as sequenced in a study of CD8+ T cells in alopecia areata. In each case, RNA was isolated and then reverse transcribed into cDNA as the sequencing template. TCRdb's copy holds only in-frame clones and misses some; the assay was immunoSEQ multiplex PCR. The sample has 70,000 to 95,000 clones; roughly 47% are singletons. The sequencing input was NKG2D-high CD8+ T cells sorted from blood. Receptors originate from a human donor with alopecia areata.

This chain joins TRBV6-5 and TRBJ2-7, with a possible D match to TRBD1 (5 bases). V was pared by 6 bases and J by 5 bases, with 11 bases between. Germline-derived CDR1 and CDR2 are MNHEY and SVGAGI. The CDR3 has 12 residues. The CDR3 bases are TGTGCCAGCAGCACAGGTAGCAACGAGCAGTACTTC. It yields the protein CASSTGSNEQYF.

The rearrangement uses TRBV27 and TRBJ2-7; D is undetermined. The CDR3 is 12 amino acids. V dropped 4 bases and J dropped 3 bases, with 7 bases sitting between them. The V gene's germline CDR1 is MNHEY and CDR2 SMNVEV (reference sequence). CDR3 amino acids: CASSSPRYEQYF. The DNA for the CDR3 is TGTGCCAGCAGTTCCCCCCGCTACGAGCAGTACTTC.

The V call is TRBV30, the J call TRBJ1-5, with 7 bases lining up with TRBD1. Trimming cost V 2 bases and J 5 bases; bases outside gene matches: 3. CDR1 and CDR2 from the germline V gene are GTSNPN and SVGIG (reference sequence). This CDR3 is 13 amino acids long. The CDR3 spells CAWSPDRDQPQHF. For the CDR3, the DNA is TGTGCCTGGAGTCCCGACAGGGATCAGCCCCAGCATTTT.

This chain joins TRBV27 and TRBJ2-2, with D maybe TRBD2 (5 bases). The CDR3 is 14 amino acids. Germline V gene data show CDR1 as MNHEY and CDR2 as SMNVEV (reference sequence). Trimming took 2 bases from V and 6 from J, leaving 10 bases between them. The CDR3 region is CASSLGLASGELFF. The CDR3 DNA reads TGTGCCAGCAGTTTAGGCCTAGCTTCCGGGGAGCTGTTTTTT.